This record covers a single T cell receptor (beta chain). Its target is unknown. This sample is part of a study of T cell responses to AZD1222 COVID-19 vaccine. Study-level points and caveats: Baseline testing showed seropositivity in only a handful of AZD1222 recipients. Regions left unmutated in variants are reportedly the target of nearly half of spike-specific TCRs.

Here immunoSEQ multiplex PCR was the method, and the copy in TCRdb shows in-frame clones only, minus some. The sample shows about 150,000 clones, 80% to 95% of them seen only once. The CDR3 totals 13 residues. The trim removed 5 bases at V and 6 bases at J, leaving 3 bases unmatched. Looked up from germline, CDR1 is SGHTA and CDR2 is FQGNSA. The TCR sequence derives from an adult in good health. J is TRBJ2-1 and V is TRBV7-2; 8 bases fit TRBD1. This sample comprised peripheral blood, obtained on day 0 of AZD1222 vaccination. Written as DNA, the CDR3 is TGTGCCAGCAGCCTACAGGGGGGCAATGAGCAGTTCTTC. It yields the protein CASSLQGGNEQFF.